This TCR beta chain was captured by sequencing in a study of cytomegalovirus exposure and HLA in healthy donors. Across the study: Caucasian-associated ancestry cluster membership applied to 75% to 85% of around 400 genotyped donors.

The CDR3 loop spans 14 amino acids. The germline V gene has CDR1 SGHNT and CDR2 YYREEE (reference sequence). Trimming removed 9 bases at V and 5 bases at J, with 19 bases between. Vbeta (60) and Jbeta (13) primers were used in the PCR. Sequencing used immunoSEQ multiplex PCR; TCRdb keeps in-frame clones, though not all of them. Of 90,000 to 150,000 clones in the sample, roughly 78% were seen once. The TCR originated in a woman in her 30s in good health and CMV-seropositive. The sequenced sample consisted of PBMCs. The chain combines TRBV5-4 with TRBJ2-3; D may be TRBD2 (6 bases). This CDR3 reads CATQELRGGDTQYF. The CDR3 DNA sequence: TGTGCCACCCAGGAGCTAAGGGGAGGAGATACGCAGTATTTT.